This T cell receptor (beta chain) was captured by sequencing in a study of T cells in Graves' hyperthyroidism and ophthalmopathy. This CDR3 comprises 14 residues. Trimming removed 1 base at V and 7 bases at J, with 14 bases between. Germline lookup yields CDR1 GTSNPN and CDR2 SVGIG (reference sequence). TCR beta CDR3 regions were amplified from RNA. Carried out on the TCR CDR3, a first-round RT-PCR used the HTBI primer set. TCRdb itself ran the multiplex PCR reads through MiXCR, one entry per CDR3 protein. Among about 480,000 distinct CDR3 sequences listed, approximately 15% were seen once. This clonotype turned up a few times.

The rearrangement uses TRBV30 and TRBJ1-5, with D maybe TRBD1 (5 bases). The receptor was isolated from a woman aged 18-30 years with Graves' hyperthyroidism. The sample consisted of blood. The CDR3 sequence: CAWSGGQGGQPQHF. The CDR3 nucleotides are TGTGCCTGGAGTGGGGGCCAAGGAGGACAGCCCCAGCATTTT.